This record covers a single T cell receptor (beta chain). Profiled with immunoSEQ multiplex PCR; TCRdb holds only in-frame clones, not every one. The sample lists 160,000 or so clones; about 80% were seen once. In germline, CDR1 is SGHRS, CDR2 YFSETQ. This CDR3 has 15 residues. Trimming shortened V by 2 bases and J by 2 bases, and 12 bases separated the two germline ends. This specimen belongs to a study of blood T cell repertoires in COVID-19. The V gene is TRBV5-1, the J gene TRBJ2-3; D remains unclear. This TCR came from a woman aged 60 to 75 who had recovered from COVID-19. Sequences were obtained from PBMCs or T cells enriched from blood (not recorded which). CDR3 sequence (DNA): TGCGCCAGCAGCTTAAGCAGTCTAGTCACAGATACGCAGTATTTT. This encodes CASSLSSLVTDTQYF.